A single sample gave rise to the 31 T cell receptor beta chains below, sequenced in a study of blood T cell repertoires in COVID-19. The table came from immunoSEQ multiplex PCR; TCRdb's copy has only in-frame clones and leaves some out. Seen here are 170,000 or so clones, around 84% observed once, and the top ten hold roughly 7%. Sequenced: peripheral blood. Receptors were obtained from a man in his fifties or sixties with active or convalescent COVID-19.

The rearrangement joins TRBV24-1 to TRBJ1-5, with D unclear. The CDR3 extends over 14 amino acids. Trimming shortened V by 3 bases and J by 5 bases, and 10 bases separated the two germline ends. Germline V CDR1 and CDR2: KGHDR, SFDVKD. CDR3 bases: TGTGCCACCAGTGATCTGACGGACTATCAGCCCCAGCATTTT. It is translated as CATSDLTDYQPQHF.

The CDR3 DNA reads TGTGCCAGCAGCCGTTCCCGGGACACCCATTATGAAAAACTGTTTTTT. Its protein is CASSRSRDTHYEKLFF. V is TRBV7-9 and J is TRBJ1-4; a weak D match, TRBD1 (6 bases). The CDR3 has 16 amino acids. V was clipped by 5 bases and J by 6 bases, with 19 bases between them. Looked up from germline, CDR1 is SEHNR and CDR2 is FQNEAQ (reference sequence).

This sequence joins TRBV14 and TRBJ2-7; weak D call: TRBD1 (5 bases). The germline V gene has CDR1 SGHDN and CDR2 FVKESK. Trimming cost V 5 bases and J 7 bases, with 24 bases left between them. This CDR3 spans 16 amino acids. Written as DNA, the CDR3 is TGTGCCAGCAGCTCCACCCAAGGGGTAATCTTTTGTGAGCAGTACTTC. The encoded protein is CASSSTQGVIFCEQYF.

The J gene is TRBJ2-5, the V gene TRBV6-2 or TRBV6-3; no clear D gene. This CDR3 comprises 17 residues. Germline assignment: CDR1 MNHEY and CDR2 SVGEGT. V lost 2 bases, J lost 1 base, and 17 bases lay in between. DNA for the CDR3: TGTGCCAGCAGTTACCCTAGAAAAGGTACCTCCCAAGAGACCCAGTACTTC. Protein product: CASSYPRKGTSQETQYF.

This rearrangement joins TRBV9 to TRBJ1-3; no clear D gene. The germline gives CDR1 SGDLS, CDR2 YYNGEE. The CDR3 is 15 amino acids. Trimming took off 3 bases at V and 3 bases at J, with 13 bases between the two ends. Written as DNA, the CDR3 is TGTGCCAGCAGCGGGAGGGAGGACTATGGAAACACCATATATTTT. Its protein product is CASSGREDYGNTIYF. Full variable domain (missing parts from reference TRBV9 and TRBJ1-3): DSGVTQTPKHLITATGQRVTLRCSPRSGDLSVYWYQQSLDQGLQFLIQYYNGEERAKGNILERFSAQQFPDLHSELNLSSLELGDSALYFCASSGREDYGNTIYFGEGSWLTVV.

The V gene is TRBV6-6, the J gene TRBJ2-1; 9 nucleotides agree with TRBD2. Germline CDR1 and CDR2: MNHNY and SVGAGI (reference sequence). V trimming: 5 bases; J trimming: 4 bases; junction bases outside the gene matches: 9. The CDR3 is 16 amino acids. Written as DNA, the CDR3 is TGTGCCAGCAGTCCGCCCCGGAGCGGGGGGTACAATGAGCAGTTCTTC. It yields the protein CASSPPRSGGYNEQFF.

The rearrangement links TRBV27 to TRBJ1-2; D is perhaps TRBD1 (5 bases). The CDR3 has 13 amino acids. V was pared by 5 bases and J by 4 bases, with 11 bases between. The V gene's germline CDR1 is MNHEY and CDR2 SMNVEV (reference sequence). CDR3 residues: CASSRSGFYGYTF. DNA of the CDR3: TGTGCCAGCAGTCGGTCAGGGTTCTATGGCTACACCTTC.

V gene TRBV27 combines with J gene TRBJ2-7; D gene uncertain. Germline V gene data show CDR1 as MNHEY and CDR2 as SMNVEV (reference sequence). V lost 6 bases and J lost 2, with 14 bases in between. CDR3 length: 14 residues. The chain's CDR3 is CASRRLVNTYEQYF. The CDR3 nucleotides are TGTGCCAGCAGAAGACTTGTTAACACCTACGAGCAGTACTTC.

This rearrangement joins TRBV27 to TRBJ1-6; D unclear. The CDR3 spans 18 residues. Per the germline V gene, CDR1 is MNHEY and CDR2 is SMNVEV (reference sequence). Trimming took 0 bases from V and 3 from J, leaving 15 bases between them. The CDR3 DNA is TGTGCCAGCAGTTTATCAAACCCCCCGGTCGACTATAATTCACCCCTCCACTTT. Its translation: CASSLSNPPVDYNSPLHF.

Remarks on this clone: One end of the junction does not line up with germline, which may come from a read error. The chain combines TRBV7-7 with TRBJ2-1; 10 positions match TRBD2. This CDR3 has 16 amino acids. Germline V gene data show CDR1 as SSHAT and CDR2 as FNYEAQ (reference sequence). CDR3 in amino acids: CASSLDLAGAYNEQFF. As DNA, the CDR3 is TGTGCTAGCAGCTTAGACCTAGCGGGGGCCTACAATGAGCAGTTCTTC.

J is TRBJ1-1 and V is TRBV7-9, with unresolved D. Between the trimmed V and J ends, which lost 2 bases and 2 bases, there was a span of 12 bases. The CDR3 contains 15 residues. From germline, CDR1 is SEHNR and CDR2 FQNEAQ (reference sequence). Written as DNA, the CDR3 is TGTGCCAGCAGCTTACGAGCGGTCAAAAACACTGAAGCTTTCTTT. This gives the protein CASSLRAVKNTEAFF. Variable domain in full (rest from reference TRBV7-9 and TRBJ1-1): DTGVSQNPRHKITKRGQNVTFRCDPISEHNRLYWYRQTLGQGPEFLTYFQNEAQLEKSRLLSDRFSAERPKGSFSTLEIQRTEQGDSAMYLCASSLRAVKNTEAFFGQGTRLTVV.

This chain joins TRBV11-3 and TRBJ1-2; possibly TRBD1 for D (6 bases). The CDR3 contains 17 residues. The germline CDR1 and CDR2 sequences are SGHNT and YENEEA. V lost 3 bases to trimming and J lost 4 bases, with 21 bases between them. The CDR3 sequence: CASSFTLPGALSYGYTF. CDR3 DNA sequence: TGTGCCAGCAGCTTCACATTGCCAGGGGCCCTATCCTATGGCTACACCTTC.

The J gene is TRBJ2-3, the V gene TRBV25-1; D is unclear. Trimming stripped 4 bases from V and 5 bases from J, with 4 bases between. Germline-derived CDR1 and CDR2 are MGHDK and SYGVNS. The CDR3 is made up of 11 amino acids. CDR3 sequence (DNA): TGTGCCAGCAGTGGACTAGATACGCAGTATTTT. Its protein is CASSGLDTQYF.

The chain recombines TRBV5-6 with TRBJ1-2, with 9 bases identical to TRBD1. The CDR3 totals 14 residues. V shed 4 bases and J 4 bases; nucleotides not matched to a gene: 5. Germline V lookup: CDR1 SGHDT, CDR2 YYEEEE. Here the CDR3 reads CASSTTGGTYGYTF. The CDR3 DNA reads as TGTGCCAGCAGCACGACAGGGGGAACCTATGGCTACACCTTC.

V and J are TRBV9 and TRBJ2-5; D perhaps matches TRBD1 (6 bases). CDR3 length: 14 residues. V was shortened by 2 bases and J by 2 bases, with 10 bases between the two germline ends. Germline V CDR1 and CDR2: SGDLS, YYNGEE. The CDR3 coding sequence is TGTGCCAGCAGCGTGCGACAGGAACAAGAGACCCAGTACTTC. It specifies CASSVRQEQETQYF.

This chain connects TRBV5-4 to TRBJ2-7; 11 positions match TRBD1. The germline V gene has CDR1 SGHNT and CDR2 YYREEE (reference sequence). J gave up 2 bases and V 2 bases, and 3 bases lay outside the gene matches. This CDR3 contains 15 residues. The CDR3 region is CASSFGTGGPYEQYF. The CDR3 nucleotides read TGTGCCAGCAGCTTCGGGACAGGGGGACCCTACGAGCAGTACTTC.

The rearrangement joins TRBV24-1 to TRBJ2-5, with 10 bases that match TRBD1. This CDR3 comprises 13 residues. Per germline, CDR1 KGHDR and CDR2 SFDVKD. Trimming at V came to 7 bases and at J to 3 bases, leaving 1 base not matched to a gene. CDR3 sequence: CATRGQGEETQYF. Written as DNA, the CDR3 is TGTGCCACCAGAGGACAGGGGGAAGAGACCCAGTACTTC.

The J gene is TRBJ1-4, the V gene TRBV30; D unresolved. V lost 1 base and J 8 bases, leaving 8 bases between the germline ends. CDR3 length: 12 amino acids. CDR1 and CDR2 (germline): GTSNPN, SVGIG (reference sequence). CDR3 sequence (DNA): TGTGCCTGGAGTGGGCCCACGGAAAAACTGTTTTTT. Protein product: CAWSGPTEKLFF.

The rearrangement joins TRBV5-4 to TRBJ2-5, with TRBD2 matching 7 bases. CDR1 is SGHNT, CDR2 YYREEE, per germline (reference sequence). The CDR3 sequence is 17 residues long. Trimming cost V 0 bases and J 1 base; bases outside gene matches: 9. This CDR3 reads CASSLAWTRNPQETQYF. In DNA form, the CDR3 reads TGTGCCAGCAGCTTGGCTTGGACTAGGAATCCCCAAGAGACCCAGTACTTC.

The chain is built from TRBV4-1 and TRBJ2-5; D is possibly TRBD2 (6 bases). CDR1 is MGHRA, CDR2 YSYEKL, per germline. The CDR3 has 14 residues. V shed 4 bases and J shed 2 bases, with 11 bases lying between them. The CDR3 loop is CASSRTGTQETQYF. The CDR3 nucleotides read TGCGCCAGCAGCCGGACCGGGACTCAAGAGACCCAGTACTTC.

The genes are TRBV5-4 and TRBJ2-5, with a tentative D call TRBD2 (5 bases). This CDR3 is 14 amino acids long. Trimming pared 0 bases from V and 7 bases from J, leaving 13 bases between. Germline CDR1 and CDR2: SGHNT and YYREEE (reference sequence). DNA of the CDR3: TGTGCCAGCAGCTTGGATGTGGGTGCGGGGACCCAGTACTTC. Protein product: CASSLDVGAGTQYF.

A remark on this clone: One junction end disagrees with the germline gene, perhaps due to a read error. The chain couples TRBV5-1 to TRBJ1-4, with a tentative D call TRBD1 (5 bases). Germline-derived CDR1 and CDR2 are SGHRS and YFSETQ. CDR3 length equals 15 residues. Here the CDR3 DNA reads TGCGCCAGCAGCTTTCTCACCGGGACTAGTGAAAAACTGTTTTTT. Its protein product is CASSFLTGTSEKLFF. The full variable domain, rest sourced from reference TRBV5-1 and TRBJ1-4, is KAGVTQTPRYLIKTRGQQVTLSCSPISGHRSVSWYQQTPGQGLQFLFEYFSETQRNKGNFPGRFSGRQFSNSRSEMNVSTLELGDSALYLCASSFLTGTSEKLFFGSGTQLSVL.

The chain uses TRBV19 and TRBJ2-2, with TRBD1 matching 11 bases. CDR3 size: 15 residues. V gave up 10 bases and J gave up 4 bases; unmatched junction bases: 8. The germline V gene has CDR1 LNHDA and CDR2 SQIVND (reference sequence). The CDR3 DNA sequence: TGTGCCACTACCGGGACAGGGGGTATCACCGGGGAGCTGTTTTTT. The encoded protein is CATTGTGGITGELFF.

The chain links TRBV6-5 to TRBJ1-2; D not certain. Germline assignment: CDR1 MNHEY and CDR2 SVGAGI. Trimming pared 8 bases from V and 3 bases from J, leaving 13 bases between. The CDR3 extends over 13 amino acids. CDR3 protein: CASRNREDYGYTF. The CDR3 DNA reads TGTGCCAGCCGCAACCGGGAGGACTATGGCTACACCTTC.

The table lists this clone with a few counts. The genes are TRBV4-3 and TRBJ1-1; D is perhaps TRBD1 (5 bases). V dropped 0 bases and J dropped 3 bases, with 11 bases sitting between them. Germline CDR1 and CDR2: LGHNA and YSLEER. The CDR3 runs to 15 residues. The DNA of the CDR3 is TGCGCCAGCAGCCAAGATGCGGGGGGGGACACTGAAGCTTTCTTT. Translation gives CASSQDAGGDTEAFF.

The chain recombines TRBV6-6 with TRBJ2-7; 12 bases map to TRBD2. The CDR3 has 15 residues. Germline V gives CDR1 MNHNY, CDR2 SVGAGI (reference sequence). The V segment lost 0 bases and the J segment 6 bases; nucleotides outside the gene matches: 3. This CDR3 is CASSYSPGLAGEQYF. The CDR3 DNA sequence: TGTGCCAGCAGTTACTCACCGGGACTAGCGGGCGAGCAGTACTTC.

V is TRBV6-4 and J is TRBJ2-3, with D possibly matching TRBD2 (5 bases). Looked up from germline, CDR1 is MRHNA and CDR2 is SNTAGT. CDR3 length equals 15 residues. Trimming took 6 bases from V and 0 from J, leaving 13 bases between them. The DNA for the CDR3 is TGTGCCAGCAGCGCCCAGACGGGGAGCACAGATACGCAGTATTTT. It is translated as CASSAQTGSTDTQYF.

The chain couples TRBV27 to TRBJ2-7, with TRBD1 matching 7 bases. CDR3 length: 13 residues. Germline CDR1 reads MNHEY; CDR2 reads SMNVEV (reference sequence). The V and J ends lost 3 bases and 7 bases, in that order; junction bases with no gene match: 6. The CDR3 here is CASSFTGVGEQYF. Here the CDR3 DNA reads TGTGCCAGCAGTTTCACAGGGGTAGGGGAGCAGTACTTC.

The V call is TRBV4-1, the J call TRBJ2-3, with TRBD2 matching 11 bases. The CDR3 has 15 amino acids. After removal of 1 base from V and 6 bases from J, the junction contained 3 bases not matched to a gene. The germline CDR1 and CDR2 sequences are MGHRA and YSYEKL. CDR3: CASSQGLAGRDTQYF. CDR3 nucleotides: TGCGCCAGCAGCCAAGGACTAGCGGGGAGGGATACGCAGTATTTT.

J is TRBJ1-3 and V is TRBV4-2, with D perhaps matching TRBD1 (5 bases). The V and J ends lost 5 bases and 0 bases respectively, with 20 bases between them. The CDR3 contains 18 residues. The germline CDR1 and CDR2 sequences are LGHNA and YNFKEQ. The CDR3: CASSGAGGSGLSGNTIYF. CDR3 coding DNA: TGTGCCAGCAGCGGCGCCGGCGGATCGGGACTCTCTGGAAACACCATATATTTT.

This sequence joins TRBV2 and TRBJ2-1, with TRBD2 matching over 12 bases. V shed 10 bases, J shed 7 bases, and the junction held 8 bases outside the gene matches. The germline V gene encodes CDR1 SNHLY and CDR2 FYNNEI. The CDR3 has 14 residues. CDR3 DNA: TGTGCCACCTCACGACTAGCGGGGGAAAATGAGCAGTTCTTC. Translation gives CATSRLAGENEQFF.